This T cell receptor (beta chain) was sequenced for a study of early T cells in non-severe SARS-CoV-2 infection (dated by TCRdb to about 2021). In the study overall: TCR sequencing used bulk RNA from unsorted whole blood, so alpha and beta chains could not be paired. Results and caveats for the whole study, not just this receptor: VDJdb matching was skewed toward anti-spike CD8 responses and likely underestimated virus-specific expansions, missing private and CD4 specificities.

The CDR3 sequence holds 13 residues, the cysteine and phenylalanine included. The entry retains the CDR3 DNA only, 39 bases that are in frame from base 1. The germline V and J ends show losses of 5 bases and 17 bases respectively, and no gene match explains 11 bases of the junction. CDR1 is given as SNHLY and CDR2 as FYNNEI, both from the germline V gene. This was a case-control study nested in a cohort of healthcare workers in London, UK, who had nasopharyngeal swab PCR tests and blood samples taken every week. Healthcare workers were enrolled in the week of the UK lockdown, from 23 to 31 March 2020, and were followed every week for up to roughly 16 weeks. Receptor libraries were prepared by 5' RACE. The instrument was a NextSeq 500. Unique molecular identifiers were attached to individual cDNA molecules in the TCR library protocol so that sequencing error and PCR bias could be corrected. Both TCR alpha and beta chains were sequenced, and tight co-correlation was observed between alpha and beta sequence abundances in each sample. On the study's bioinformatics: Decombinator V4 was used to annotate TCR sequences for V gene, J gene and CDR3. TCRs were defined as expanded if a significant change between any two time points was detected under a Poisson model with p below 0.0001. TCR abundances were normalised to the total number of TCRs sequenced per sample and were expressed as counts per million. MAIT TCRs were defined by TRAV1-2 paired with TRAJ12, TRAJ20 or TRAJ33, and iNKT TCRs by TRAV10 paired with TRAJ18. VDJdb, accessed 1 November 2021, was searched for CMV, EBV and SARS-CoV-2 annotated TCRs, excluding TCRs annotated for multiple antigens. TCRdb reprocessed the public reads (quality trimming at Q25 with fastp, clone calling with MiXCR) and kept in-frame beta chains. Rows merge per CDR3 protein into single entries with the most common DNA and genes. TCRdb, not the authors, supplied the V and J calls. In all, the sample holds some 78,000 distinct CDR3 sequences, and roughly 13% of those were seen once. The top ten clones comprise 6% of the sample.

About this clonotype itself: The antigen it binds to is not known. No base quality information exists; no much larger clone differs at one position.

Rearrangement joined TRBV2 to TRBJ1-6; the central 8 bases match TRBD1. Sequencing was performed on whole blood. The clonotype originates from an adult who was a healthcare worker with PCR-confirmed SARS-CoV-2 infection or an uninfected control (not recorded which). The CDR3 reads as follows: CASSTTPTGVFHF. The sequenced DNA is TGTGCCAGCAGTACGACTCCGACAGGGGTATTCCACTTT. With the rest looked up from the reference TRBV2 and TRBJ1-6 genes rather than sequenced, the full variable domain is EPEVTQTPSHQVTQMGQEVILRCVPISNHLYFYWYRQILGQKVEFLVSFYNNEISEKSEIFDDQFSVERPDGSNFTLKIRSTKLEDSAMYFCASSTTPTGVFHFGNGTRLTVT.